The 12 T cell receptor beta chains reported below all come from one sample, sequenced in a study of CD8 T cells in ankylosing spondylitis. Findings and caveats of the study: What seemed typical of ankylosing spondylitis blood was a TCR beta motif built from about 8 highly homologous variants.

TCRdb ran MiXCR on the 5' RACE reads and lists one entry per CDR3 protein. This repertoire shows about 840,000 distinct CDR3 sequences, about 11% found once; its top ten account for roughly 0.51%. Their cognate antigens are unknown. Material: blood, either unsorted or a sorted T cell fraction (not recorded which). Receptor source: a male donor with ankylosing spondylitis.

The chain is built from TRBV19 and TRBJ1-2; weak D call: TRBD1 (5 bases). With 8 bases removed from V and 0 bases from J, the gap between germline ends came to 19 bases. Germline V gene sequence: CDR1 LNHDA, CDR2 SQIVND (reference sequence). This CDR3 is 16 amino acids long. This CDR3 is CASGHTQGRSNYGYTF. CDR3 DNA: TGTGCCAGTGGTCATACCCAGGGAAGGTCTAACTATGGCTACACCTTC.

This chain uses TRBV7-2 with TRBJ2-3; a weak D match, TRBD1 (5 bases). V was clipped by 1 base and J by 2 bases, with 10 bases between them. The CDR3 is 15 amino acids. Looked up from germline, CDR1 is SGHTA and CDR2 is FQGNSA. The CDR3 spells CASSLEGIFTDTQYF. The CDR3 nucleotides are TGTGCCAGCAGCTTAGAGGGGATCTTCACAGATACGCAGTATTTT.

This chain joins TRBV6-2 or TRBV6-3 and TRBJ1-1; TRBD1 might be the D (5 bases). Per germline, CDR1 MNHEY and CDR2 SVGEGT. The CDR3 loop spans 12 amino acids. Trimming cost V 7 bases and J 5 bases, with 11 bases left between them. CDR3: CASKQGATEAFF. CDR3 nucleotide sequence: TGTGCCAGCAAGCAGGGTGCAACTGAAGCTTTCTTT.

The chain combines TRBV5-1 with TRBJ2-1, with 7 bases aligning to TRBD2. Germline V CDR1 and CDR2: SGHRS, YFSETQ. V lost 1 base, J lost 3 bases, and 4 bases stayed unmatched. CDR3 size: 15 residues. As DNA, the CDR3 is TGCGCCAGCAGCTTGATGAGCGGGGACTACAATGAGCAGTTCTTC. The encoded protein is CASSLMSGDYNEQFF.

This clonotype was counted a few times. The V call is TRBV4-1, the J call TRBJ2-1; possibly TRBD2 for D (6 bases). Germline V gene sequence: CDR1 MGHRA, CDR2 YSYEKL. The V gene lost 0 bases and the J gene lost 6 bases, with 12 bases spanning the gap. This CDR3 comprises 15 residues. The CDR3 nucleotides read TGCGCCAGCAGCCAAGATATCCGGGAGATCAATGAGCAGTTCTTC. Translated, it gives CASSQDIREINEQFF.

In this sample, this clonotype turned up a few times. J is TRBJ1-2 and V is TRBV5-1; D remains unclear. Germline loops: CDR1 SGHRS, CDR2 YFSETQ. The CDR3 is 14 residues long. V was cut by 2 bases and J by 0 bases, with 8 bases left in between. The CDR3 sequence is CASSFPPPNYGYTF. The CDR3 DNA follows: TGCGCCAGCAGCTTTCCACCCCCTAACTATGGCTACACCTTC.

In this sample, this clonotype turned up a few times. The rearrangement uses TRBV10-2 and TRBJ1-3; no clear D. The ends were cut back, 6 bases at V and 0 bases at J, with 6 bases in the middle. The germline gives CDR1 WSHSY, CDR2 SAAADI. This CDR3 is built from 13 residues. DNA for the CDR3: TGCGCCAGCAGACTGATCTCTGGAAACACCATATATTTT. This encodes CASRLISGNTIYF.

This clonotype appeared a few times. The chain recombines TRBV7-2 with TRBJ1-2; possible D gene TRBD1, 6 bases. The CDR3 sequence is 13 residues long. CDR1 and CDR2 from the germline V gene are SGHTA and FQGNSA. V was pared by 5 bases and J by 7 bases, with 14 bases between. The CDR3 DNA reads as TGTGCCAGCAGCCCAAACAGGGAAGGTGGCTACACCTTC. Amino acid sequence: CASSPNREGGYTF. Filled out from reference TRBV7-2 and TRBJ1-2, the complete variable domain reads GAGVSQSPSNKVTEKGKDVELRCDPISGHTALYWYRQSLGQGLEFLIYFQGNSAPDKSGLPSDRFSAERTGGSVSTLTIQRTQQEDSAVYLCASSPNREGGYTFGSGTRLTVV.

This clonotype has at least ten counts. The J gene is TRBJ2-2, the V gene TRBV20-1; a possible D gene is TRBD2 (5 bases). Trimming stripped 3 bases from V and 5 bases from J, with 13 bases between. There are 14 residues in the CDR3. The V gene's germline CDR1 is DFQATT and CDR2 SNEGSKA (reference sequence). The chain's CDR3 is CSASSSGETGELFF. The CDR3 DNA follows: TGCAGTGCTAGTTCCAGCGGCGAGACCGGGGAGCTGTTTTTT.

The V and J genes are TRBV7-2 and TRBJ1-5; D remains unclear. The V end lost 1 base, the J end lost 0 bases, and 10 bases lay between the germline ends. Germline V gene lookup returns CDR1 SGHTA and CDR2 FQGNSA. The CDR3 is 16 amino acids. The CDR3 DNA follows: TGTGCCAGCAGCTTAGTGAGTGCAGGTAGCAATCAGCCCCAGCATTTT. Translating it yields CASSLVSAGSNQPQHF.

This clonotype was picked up a small number of times. The chain joins TRBV6-5 to TRBJ1-5; TRBD1 might be the D (6 bases). The CDR3 extends over 13 amino acids. Germline values: CDR1 MNHEY, CDR2 SVGAGI. The V end lost 5 bases, the J end lost 5 bases, and 10 bases lay between the germline ends. The CDR3 sequence is CASSNRADQPQHF. CDR3 in DNA: TGTGCCAGCAGTAACAGGGCGGATCAGCCCCAGCATTTT.

This sequence joins TRBV10-3 and TRBJ2-7; TRBD2 matches at 7 bases. This CDR3 has 13 amino acids. J lost 3 bases, V lost 7 bases, and 6 bases had no gene match. The germline V gene has CDR1 ENHRY and CDR2 SYGVKD. The CDR3 reads CAITGGGDYEQYF. In DNA form, the CDR3 reads TGTGCCATCACTGGGGGGGGGGACTACGAGCAGTACTTC.